The subject of this entry is one T cell receptor (beta chain). Antigen specificity is unknown. The source of the sample is a study of regulatory T cells in long-lasting Graves disease. Regarding time point: newly diagnosed GD, antithyroid drugs for less than 3 months. After RNA was extracted from PBMCs, the TCR library was made from it. Building of the TCR beta libraries involved iRepertoire HTBI primers and Arm-PCR of CDR3 regions. TCRdb re-called the multiplex PCR reads through MiXCR, storing one row per CDR3 protein. The sample consists of roughly 560,000 distinct CDR3 sequences, 15% to 20% of them appearing once. Germline V CDR1 and CDR2: MGHRA, YSYEKL. Trimming took off 1 base at V and 7 bases at J, with 7 bases between the two ends. The CDR3 extends over 13 amino acids. Points from the study as a whole: TCR diversity was lower in persistent Graves' patients (versus newly diagnosed ones). New patients shared roughly 960 public clonotypes, and persistent patients shared more, with fewer than 3,500. Researchers examined only peripheral blood and not thyroid tissue.

These data are also associated with another study on T cells in Graves' hyperthyroidism and ophthalmopathy. That source reports: The HTBI primer set drove a first-round RT-PCR of the TCR CDR3.

The receptor was derived from a woman in her forties or fifties with Graves disease. V gene TRBV4-1 combines with J gene TRBJ2-2; D call uncertain. This material consisted of peripheral blood mononuclear cells (PBMCs), taken at new diagnosis, from a patient treated with antithyroid drugs. CDR3 sequence reads: CASSQGEGGELFF. DNA of the CDR3: TGCGCCAGCAGCCAAGGTGAAGGCGGGGAGCTGTTTTTT.